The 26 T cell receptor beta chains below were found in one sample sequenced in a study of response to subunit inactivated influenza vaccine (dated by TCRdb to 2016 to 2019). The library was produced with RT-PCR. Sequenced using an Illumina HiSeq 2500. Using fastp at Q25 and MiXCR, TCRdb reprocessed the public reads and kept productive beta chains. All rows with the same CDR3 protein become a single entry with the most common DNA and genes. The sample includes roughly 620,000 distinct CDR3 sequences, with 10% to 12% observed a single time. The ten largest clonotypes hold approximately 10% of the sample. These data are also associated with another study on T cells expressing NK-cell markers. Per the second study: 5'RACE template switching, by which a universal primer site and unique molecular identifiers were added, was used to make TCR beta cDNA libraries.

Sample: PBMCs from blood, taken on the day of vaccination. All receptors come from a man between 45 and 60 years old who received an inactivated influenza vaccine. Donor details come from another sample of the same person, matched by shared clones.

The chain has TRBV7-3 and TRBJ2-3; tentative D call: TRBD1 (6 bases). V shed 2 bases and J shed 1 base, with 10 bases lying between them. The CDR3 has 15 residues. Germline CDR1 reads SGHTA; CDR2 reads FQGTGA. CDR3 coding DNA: TGTGCCAGCAGCTTATCAAGGACAGGCACAGATACGCAGTATTTT. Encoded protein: CASSLSRTGTDTQYF.

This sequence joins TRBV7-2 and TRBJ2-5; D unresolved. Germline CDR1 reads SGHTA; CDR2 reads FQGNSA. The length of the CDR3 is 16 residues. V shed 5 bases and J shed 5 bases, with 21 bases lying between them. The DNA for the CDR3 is TGTGCCAGCAGCCCTCGCTGGGGTACTACCGCGGAGACCCAGTACTTC. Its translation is CASSPRWGTTAETQYF.

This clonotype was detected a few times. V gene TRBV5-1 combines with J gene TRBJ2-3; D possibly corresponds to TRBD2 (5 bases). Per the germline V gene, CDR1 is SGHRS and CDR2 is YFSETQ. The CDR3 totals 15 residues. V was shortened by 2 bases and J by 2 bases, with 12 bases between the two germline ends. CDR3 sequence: CASSFSEPITDTQYF. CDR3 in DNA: TGCGCCAGCAGCTTTAGCGAGCCGATCACAGATACGCAGTATTTT. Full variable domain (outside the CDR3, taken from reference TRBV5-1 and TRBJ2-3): KAGVTQTPRYLIKTRGQQVTLSCSPISGHRSVSWYQQTPGQGLQFLFEYFSETQRNKGNFPGRFSGRQFSNSRSEMNVSTLELGDSALYLCASSFSEPITDTQYFGPGTRLTVL.

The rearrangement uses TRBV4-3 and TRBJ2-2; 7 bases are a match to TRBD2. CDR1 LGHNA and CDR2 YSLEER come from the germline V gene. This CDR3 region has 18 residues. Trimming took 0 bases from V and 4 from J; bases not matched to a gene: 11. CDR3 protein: CASSQDGWGRAGTGELFF. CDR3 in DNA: TGCGCCAGCAGCCAAGATGGATGGGGGAGGGCCGGCACCGGGGAGCTGTTTTTT.

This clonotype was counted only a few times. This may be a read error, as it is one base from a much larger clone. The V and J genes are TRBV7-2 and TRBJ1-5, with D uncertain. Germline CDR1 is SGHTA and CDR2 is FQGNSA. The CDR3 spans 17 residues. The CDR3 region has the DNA TGTGCCAGCAGCTCCCGGACCAGAAGGTCGTTGTTTCAGCACCAGCATTTT. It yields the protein CASSSRTRRSLFQHQHF. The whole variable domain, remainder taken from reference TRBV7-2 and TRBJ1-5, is GAGVSQSPSNKVTEKGKDVELRCDPISGHTALYWYRQSLGQGLEFLIYFQGNSAPDKSGLPSDRFSAERTGGSVSTLTIQRTQQEDSAVYLCASSSRTRRSLFQHQHFGDGTRLSIL.

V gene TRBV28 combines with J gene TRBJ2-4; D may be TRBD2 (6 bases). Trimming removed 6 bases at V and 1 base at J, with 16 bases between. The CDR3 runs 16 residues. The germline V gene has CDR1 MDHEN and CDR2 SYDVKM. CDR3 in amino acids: CASSTYGGGAKNIQYF. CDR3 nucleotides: TGTGCCAGCAGCACCTACGGTGGGGGGGCCAAAAACATTCAGTACTTC.

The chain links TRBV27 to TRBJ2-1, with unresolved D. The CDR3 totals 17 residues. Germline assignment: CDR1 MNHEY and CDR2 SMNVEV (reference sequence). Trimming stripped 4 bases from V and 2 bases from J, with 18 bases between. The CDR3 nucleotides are TGTGCCAGCAGTTACCTTATTGGTCCAACCACCTACAATGAGCAGTTCTTC. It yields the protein CASSYLIGPTTYNEQFF.

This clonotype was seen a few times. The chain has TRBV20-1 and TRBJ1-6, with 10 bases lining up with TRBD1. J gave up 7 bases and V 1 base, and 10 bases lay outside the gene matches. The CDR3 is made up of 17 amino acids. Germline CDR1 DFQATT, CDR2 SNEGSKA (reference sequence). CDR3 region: CSARAGTGVLGNSPLHF. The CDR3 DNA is TGCAGTGCTAGAGCCGGGACAGGGGTTTTAGGCAATTCACCCCTCCACTTT.

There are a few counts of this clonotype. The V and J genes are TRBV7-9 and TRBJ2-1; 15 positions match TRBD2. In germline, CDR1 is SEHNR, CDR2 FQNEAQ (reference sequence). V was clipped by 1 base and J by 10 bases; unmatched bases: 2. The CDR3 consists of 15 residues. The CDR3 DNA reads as TGTGCCAGCAGCTTAGGGGGACTAGCGGGGGGAGAGCAGTTCTTC. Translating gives CASSLGGLAGGEQFF.

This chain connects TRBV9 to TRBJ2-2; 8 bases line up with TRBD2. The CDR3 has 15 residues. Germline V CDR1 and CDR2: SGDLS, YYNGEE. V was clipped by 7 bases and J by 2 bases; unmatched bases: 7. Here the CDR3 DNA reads TGTGCCAGCGGGCCCGGGAGGGTTAACACCGGGGAGCTGTTTTTT. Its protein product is CASGPGRVNTGELFF.

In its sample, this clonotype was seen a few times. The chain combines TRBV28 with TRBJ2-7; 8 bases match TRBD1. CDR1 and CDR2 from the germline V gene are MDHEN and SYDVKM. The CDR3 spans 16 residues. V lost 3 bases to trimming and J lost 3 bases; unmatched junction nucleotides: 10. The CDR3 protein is CASSFAGGRGLYEQYF. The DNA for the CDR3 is TGTGCCAGCAGTTTTGCGGGCGGCAGGGGGCTCTACGAGCAGTACTTC. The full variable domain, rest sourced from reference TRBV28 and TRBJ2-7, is DVKVTQSSRYLVKRTGEKVFLECVQDMDHENMFWYRQDPGLGLRLIYFSYDVKMKEKGDIPEGYSVSREKKERFSLILESASTNQTSMYLCASSFAGGRGLYEQYFGPGTRLTVT.

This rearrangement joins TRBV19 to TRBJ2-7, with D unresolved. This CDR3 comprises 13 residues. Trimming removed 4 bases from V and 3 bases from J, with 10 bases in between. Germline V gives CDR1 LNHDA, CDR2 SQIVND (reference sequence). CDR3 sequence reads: CASSNVGSYEQYF. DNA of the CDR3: TGTGCCAGTAGTAACGTGGGTAGCTACGAGCAGTACTTC.

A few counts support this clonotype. The CDR3 region has the DNA TGTGCCACCAGCAGAGATCCGGGGCGATTTTCCGTCTACGAGCAGTACTTC. It codes for CATSRDPGRFSVYEQYF. The chain couples TRBV15 to TRBJ2-7; D is possibly TRBD1 or TRBD2 (5 bases each). Trimming took 0 bases from V and 3 from J, leaving 18 bases between them. Germline assignment: CDR1 LNHNV and CDR2 YYDKDF (reference sequence). This CDR3 contains 17 residues.

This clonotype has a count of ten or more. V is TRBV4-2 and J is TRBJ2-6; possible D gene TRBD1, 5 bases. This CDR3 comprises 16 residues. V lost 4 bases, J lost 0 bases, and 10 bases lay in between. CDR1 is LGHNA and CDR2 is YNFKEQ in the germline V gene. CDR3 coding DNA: TGTGCCAGCAGCCCCCGACAGCTCTCTGGGGCCAACGTCCTGACTTTC. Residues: CASSPRQLSGANVLTF.

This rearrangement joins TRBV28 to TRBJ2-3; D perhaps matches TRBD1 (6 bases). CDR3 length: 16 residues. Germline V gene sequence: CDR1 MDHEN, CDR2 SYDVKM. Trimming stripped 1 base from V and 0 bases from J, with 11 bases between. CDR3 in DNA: TGTGCCAGCAGTTTATTAGGGGGAGAGAGCACAGATACGCAGTATTTT. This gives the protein CASSLLGGESTDTQYF.

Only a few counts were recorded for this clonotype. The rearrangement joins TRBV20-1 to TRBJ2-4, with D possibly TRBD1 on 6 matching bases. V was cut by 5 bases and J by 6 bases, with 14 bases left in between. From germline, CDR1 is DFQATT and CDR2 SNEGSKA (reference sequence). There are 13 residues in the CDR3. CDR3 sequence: CSAPGTMSNIQYF. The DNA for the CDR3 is TGCAGTGCTCCCGGGACAATGTCAAACATTCAGTACTTC.

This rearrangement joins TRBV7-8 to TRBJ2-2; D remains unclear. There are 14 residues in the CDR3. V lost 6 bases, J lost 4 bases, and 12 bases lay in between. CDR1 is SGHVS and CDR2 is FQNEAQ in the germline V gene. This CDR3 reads CASSRRRITGELFF. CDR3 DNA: TGTGCCAGCAGTCGCCGACGGATCACCGGGGAGCTGTTTTTT. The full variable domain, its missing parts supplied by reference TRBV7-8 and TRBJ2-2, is GAGVSQSPRYKVAKRGQDVALRCDPISGHVSLFWYQQALGQGPEFLTYFQNEAQLDKSGLPSDRFFAERPEGSVSTLKIQRTQQEDSAVYLCASSRRRITGELFFGEGSRLTVL.

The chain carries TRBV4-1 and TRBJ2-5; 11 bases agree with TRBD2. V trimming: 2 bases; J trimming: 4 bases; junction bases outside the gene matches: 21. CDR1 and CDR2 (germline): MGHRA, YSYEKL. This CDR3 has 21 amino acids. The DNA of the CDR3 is TGCGCCAGCAGCCAACAACTCCTTCGAACTAGCGGGGGCCATAAGAGAGAGACCCAGTACTTC. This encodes CASSQQLLRTSGGHKRETQYF.

The CDR3 DNA is TGTGCCACCAGTGATAGTCGGGGCAGCTACGAGCAGTACTTC. As protein: CATSDSRGSYEQYF. The V and J genes are TRBV24-1 and TRBJ2-7; D tentatively fits TRBD1 or TRBD2 (5 bases each). The CDR3 consists of 14 residues. The V gene's germline CDR1 is KGHDR and CDR2 SFDVKD. V lost 3 bases to trimming and J lost 3 bases, with 11 bases between them.

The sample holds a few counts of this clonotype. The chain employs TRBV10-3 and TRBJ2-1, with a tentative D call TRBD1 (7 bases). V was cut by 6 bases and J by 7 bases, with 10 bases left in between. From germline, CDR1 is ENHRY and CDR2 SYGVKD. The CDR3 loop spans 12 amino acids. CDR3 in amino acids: CAIRAGGNEQFF. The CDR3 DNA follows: TGTGCCATCAGGGCAGGGGGGAATGAGCAGTTCTTC.

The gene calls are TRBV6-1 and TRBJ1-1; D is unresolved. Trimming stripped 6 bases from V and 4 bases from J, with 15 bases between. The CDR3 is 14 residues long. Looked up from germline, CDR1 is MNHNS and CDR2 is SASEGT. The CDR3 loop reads CASSQSVRGTEAFF. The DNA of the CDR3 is TGTGCCAGCAGCCAGTCGGTCAGAGGCACTGAAGCTTTCTTT.

CDR3: CASSLAVPSYEQYF. Here the CDR3 DNA reads TGTGCCAGCAGCTTAGCTGTTCCCTCCTACGAGCAGTACTTC. V is TRBV7-2 and J is TRBJ2-7; D remains ambiguous. CDR3 length: 14 amino acids. Germline-derived CDR1 and CDR2 are SGHTA and FQGNSA. Trimming left V 0 bases short and J 0 bases short, with 6 bases between.

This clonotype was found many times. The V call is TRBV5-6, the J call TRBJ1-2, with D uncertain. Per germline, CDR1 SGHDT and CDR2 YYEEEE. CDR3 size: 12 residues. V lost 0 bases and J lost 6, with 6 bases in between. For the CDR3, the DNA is TGTGCCAGCAGCTTGGTCTCTAATGGCTACACCTTC. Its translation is CASSLVSNGYTF.

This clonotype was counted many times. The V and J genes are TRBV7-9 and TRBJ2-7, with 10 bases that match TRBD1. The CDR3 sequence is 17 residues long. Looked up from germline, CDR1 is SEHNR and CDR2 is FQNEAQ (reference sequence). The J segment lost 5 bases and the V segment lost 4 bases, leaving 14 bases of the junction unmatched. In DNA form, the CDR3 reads TGTGCCAGCAGCTCACTTCATTCCGGGACAGGGGAGGACGAGCAGTACTTC. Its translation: CASSSLHSGTGEDEQYF.

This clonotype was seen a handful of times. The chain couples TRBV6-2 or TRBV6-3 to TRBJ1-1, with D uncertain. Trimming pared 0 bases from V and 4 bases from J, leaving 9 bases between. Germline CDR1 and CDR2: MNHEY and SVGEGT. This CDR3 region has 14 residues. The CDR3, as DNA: TGTGCCAGCAGTTACTCGTCCTGGGGCACTGAAGCTTTCTTT. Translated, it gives CASSYSSWGTEAFF.

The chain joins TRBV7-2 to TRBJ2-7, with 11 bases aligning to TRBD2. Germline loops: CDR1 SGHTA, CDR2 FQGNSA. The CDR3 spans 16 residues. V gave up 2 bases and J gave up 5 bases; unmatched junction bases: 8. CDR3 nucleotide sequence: TGTGCCAGCAGCTTAACCCGACTAGCGGGAACCGACGAGCAGTACTTC. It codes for CASSLTRLAGTDEQYF.